Listed here are 2 T cell receptor beta chains from one sample, sequenced in a study of control samples from healthy donors and cancer patients. Some clones are missing from TCRdb's copy, which holds only in-frame ones; the method was immunoSEQ multiplex PCR. Its clone listing holds some 180,000 clones. The sequenced sample consisted of blood. These receptors originate from a woman under 40 in good health.

The chain uses TRBV27 and TRBJ2-2, with a possible D match to TRBD1 (6 bases). V was clipped by 11 bases and J by 0 bases, with 16 bases between them. This CDR3 has 15 residues. Germline CDR1 reads MNHEY; CDR2 reads SMNVEV (reference sequence). Here the CDR3 reads CAAARDMTNTGELFF. The CDR3 DNA follows: TGTGCCGCCGCCAGGGACATGACGAACACCGGGGAGCTGTTTTTT.

The chain combines TRBV28 with TRBJ2-3; D gene ambiguous. The germline CDR1 and CDR2 sequences are MDHEN and SYDVKM. Trimming shortened V by 5 bases and J by 10 bases, and 13 bases separated the two germline ends. CDR3 length: 12 residues. CDR3 in DNA: TGTGCCAGCAGTACCCCCCGGGCGTCGCAGTATTTT. The encoded protein is CASSTPRASQYF. The complete variable domain, with remaining parts taken from reference TRBV28 and TRBJ2-3, reads DVKVTQSSRYLVKRTGEKVFLECVQDMDHENMFWYRQDPGLGLRLIYFSYDVKMKEKGDIPEGYSVSREKKERFSLILESASTNQTSMYLCASSTPRASQYFGPGTRLTVL.